Listed below are T cell receptor beta chains from one sample, sequenced in a study of shared clonotypes between healthy human individuals. Measured with immunoSEQ multiplex PCR; TCRdb has only the in-frame clones, and not every one. The table shows roughly 1.5 million clones, with 98% occurring only once. What was sequenced was naive CD4+ T cells sorted from blood. These TCRs come from a man aged 25-45 years in good health. CDR3s include the opening cysteine and the closing phenylalanine or tryptophan. The D gene is left open where the match is weak.

TRBD1	TRBV27	TRBJ2-3	CASRTGITDTQYF
TRBD2	TRBV7-2	TRBJ2-7	CASSPQLRLAGAGSYEQYF
-	TRBV4-3	TRBJ1-2	CASSQQTPSNYGYTF
TRBD1	TRBV19	TRBJ1-1	CASGDRGLRAFF
-	TRBV5-4	TRBJ2-7	CASSGLPRSYEQYF
TRBD1	TRBV5-1	TRBJ2-7	CASSPTGVTIYEQYF
-	TRBV5-1	TRBJ2-7	CASSLQGSSYEQYF
-	TRBV28	TRBJ2-1	CASSFGQILPEQFF
-	TRBV13	TRBJ2-5	CASSLGHRVGETQYF
TRBD1	TRBV18	TRBJ1-2	CASSPPPGQGFPGYTF
-	TRBV6-5	TRBJ2-5	CASSSLKGLKETQYF
TRBD2	TRBV28	TRBJ2-3	CASIRAGGDTQYF
-	TRBV27	TRBJ1-2	CASRGGDGYTF
TRBD1	TRBV28	TRBJ2-7	CATKGQGSYEQYF
-	TRBV10-1	TRBJ2-7	CASTPGAGHDEQYF
-	TRBV14	TRBJ1-1	CASSQVFGVTEAFF
-	TRBV7-8	TRBJ2-2	CASSLLPRGTGELFF
-	TRBV7-6	TRBJ2-1	CASSFRQNNEQFF
-	TRBV6-4	TRBJ2-3	CASSAELASGAQYF
TRBD1	TRBV5-1	TRBJ2-7	CASSLGGTGNYEQYF
-	TRBV7-2	TRBJ1-5	CASSLGAGGIYSNQPQHF
TRBD2	TRBV5-1	TRBJ2-5	CASSLAGLAEETQYF
TRBD2	TRBV6-5	TRBJ2-7	CASTKREGTYEQYF
-	TRBV6-1	TRBJ1-5	CASSPEDGQPQHF
-	TRBV14	TRBJ2-1	CASSHLGGVYNEQFF
-	TRBV7-9	TRBJ2-4	CASSRYSPAKNIQYF
TRBD1	TRBV19	TRBJ2-5	CASRIGQGEETQYF
-	TRBV18	TRBJ1-3	CASSPAVSGNTIYF
-	TRBV7-2	TRBJ2-1	CASSLQTSDLNEQFF
TRBD1	TRBV4-1	TRBJ1-4	CASSQGWTGLDGEKLFF
TRBD2	TRBV9	TRBJ2-2	CASSVRVTSDTGELFF
-	TRBV5-1	TRBJ2-6	CASSSDSGLSSGANVLTF
TRBD2	TRBV6-4	TRBJ2-1	CASTYLAGGGYNEQFF
TRBD2	TRBV7-6	TRBJ2-1	CASSWGSGRVTGNEQFF
TRBD1	TRBV28	TRBJ1-1	CASSETGLNTEAFF
-	TRBV11-2	TRBJ2-1	CASSLVQMTVGGVDEQFF
-	TRBV5-6	TRBJ2-7	CASSLPGVGEQYF
-	TRBV27	TRBJ2-1	CASSLSGGGRGSYNEQFF
-	TRBV10-2	TRBJ2-2	CASSDPSGELFF
-	TRBV25-1	TRBJ2-3	CATERDTDTQYF
-	TRBV2	TRBJ1-1	CASSEARGNTEAFF
-	TRBV6-6	TRBJ2-7	CASRGSSKQYF